These T cell receptor beta chains were read from a single sample in a study of blood T cell repertoires in COVID-19. The repertoire was sequenced with immunoSEQ multiplex PCR; TCRdb's copy has only in-frame clones and lacks some. This table has under 85,000 clones, around 83% appearing once. Sequencing input: peripheral blood. These receptors came from a man older than 75 with acute or convalescent COVID-19. The CDR3 runs from the conserved cysteine through the conserved F or W. The order of the fields is D gene, J gene, clone size, V gene, CDR3 protein, CDR3 DNA. D genes are given only for firm matches. Rows may omit the clone size; those that give it use once, few, many or a size class.

D gene: -
J gene: TRBJ1-2
clone size: -
V gene: TRBV30
CDR3 protein: CALFSGEEGYTF
CDR3 DNA: TGTGCCTTATTTTCTGGGGAGGAAGGCTACACCTTC

D gene: TRBD2
J gene: TRBJ2-5
clone size: -
V gene: TRBV7-8
CDR3 protein: CASSPRGASGGQETQYF
CDR3 DNA: TGTGCCAGCAGCCCTCGGGGGGCTAGCGGGGGCCAAGAGACCCAGTACTTC

D gene: TRBD2
J gene: TRBJ2-5
clone size: -
V gene: TRBV7-2
CDR3 protein: CASSRPGTSGTHRETQYF
CDR3 DNA: TGTGCCAGCAGCCGGCCCGGGACTAGCGGGACCCACCGGGAGACCCAGTACTTC

D gene: -
J gene: TRBJ1-1
clone size: -
V gene: TRBV7-8
CDR3 protein: CASSPRHGEGTEAFF
CDR3 DNA: TGTGCCAGCAGCCCTAGGCATGGGGAGGGCACTGAAGCTTTCTTT

D gene: TRBD1
J gene: TRBJ2-1
clone size: -
V gene: TRBV7-2
CDR3 protein: CASSHATGDSYNEQFF
CDR3 DNA: TGTGCCAGCAGTCACGCGACAGGGGATTCCTACAATGAGCAGTTCTTC

D gene: TRBD1
J gene: TRBJ2-1
clone size: -
V gene: TRBV24-1
CDR3 protein: CATGQGGNEQFF
CDR3 DNA: TGTGCCACCGGACAGGGTGGAAATGAGCAGTTCTTC

D gene: TRBD2
J gene: TRBJ2-3
clone size: -
V gene: TRBV7-3
CDR3 protein: CASSLNGGAQDTQYF
CDR3 DNA: TGTGCCAGCAGCTTAAACGGGGGGGCGCAAGATACGCAGTATTTT

D gene: -
J gene: TRBJ2-7
clone size: few
V gene: TRBV6-5
CDR3 protein: CASTAGPYEQYF
CDR3 DNA: TGTGCCAGCACCGCTGGGCCCTACGAGCAGTACTTC

D gene: -
J gene: TRBJ2-2
clone size: -
V gene: TRBV18
CDR3 protein: CASSPSPYANTGELFF
CDR3 DNA: TGTGCCAGCTCACCAAGCCCTTACGCGAACACCGGGGAGCTGTTTTTT

D gene: TRBD1
J gene: TRBJ1-2
clone size: -
V gene: TRBV25-1
CDR3 protein: CAGRLTGGDYGYTF
CDR3 DNA: TGTGCCGGCAGATTAACAGGGGGCGACTATGGCTACACCTTC

D gene: TRBD2
J gene: TRBJ2-7
clone size: -
V gene: TRBV9
CDR3 protein: CASSAGTSGSGAEQYF
CDR3 DNA: TGTGCCAGCAGCGCAGGGACTAGCGGGAGCGGGGCCGAGCAGTACTTC

D gene: TRBD1
J gene: TRBJ2-7
clone size: -
V gene: TRBV9
CDR3 protein: CASSVAGTGGIYEQYF
CDR3 DNA: TGTGCCAGCAGCGTAGCTGGGACAGGGGGTATCTACGAGCAGTACTTC

D gene: TRBD1
J gene: TRBJ2-7
clone size: -
V gene: TRBV7-2
CDR3 protein: CASSPGWGTGRSYEQYF
CDR3 DNA: TGTGCCAGCAGCCCGGGGTGGGGGACAGGTCGTTCCTACGAGCAGTACTTC

D gene: -
J gene: TRBJ1-1
clone size: -
V gene: TRBV6-5
CDR3 protein: CASSLSGRGAFF
CDR3 DNA: TGTGCCAGCAGCCTCTCGGGCCGGGGAGCTTTCTTT

D gene: -
J gene: TRBJ1-2
clone size: -
V gene: TRBV6-5
CDR3 protein: CASSFQGNEYGYTF
CDR3 DNA: TGTGCCAGCAGTTTTCAGGGAAACGAGTATGGCTACACCTTC

D gene: -
J gene: TRBJ2-1
clone size: -
V gene: TRBV29-1
CDR3 protein: CSSEGGNDEQFF
CDR3 DNA: TGCAGCTCTGAGGGGGGGAACGATGAGCAGTTCTTC

D gene: -
J gene: TRBJ2-3
clone size: -
V gene: TRBV10-2
CDR3 protein: CASTADSSTDTQYF
CDR3 DNA: TGCGCCAGCACGGCGGATTCTAGCACAGATACGCAGTATTTT

D gene: -
J gene: TRBJ2-7
clone size: -
V gene: TRBV28
CDR3 protein: CASSLLALPYEQYF
CDR3 DNA: TGTGCCAGCAGTTTATTAGCCCTACCCTACGAGCAGTACTTC

D gene: -
J gene: TRBJ1-4
clone size: -
V gene: TRBV28
CDR3 protein: CASSRSVRGSNEKLFF
CDR3 DNA: TGTGCCAGCAGTAGAAGTGTCAGGGGCTCAAATGAAAAACTGTTTTTT

D gene: TRBD1
J gene: TRBJ1-3
clone size: -
V gene: TRBV6-1
CDR3 protein: CASSERQGIGNTIYF
CDR3 DNA: TGTGCCAGCAGTGAGCGACAGGGGATCGGAAACACCATATATTTT

D gene: -
J gene: TRBJ1-2
clone size: -
V gene: TRBV7-2
CDR3 protein: CASSSRSYYGYTF
CDR3 DNA: TGTGCCAGCAGCTCGAGGTCGTACTATGGCTACACCTTC

D gene: TRBD1
J gene: TRBJ2-5
clone size: -
V gene: TRBV4-1
CDR3 protein: CASSQEDRGRSETQYF
CDR3 DNA: TGCGCCAGCAGCCAAGAAGACAGGGGGAGGTCGGAGACCCAGTACTTC

D gene: TRBD1
J gene: TRBJ1-5
clone size: -
V gene: TRBV10-3
CDR3 protein: CAISEEQGFWQPQHF
CDR3 DNA: TGTGCCATCAGTGAGGAACAGGGGTTCTGGCAGCCCCAGCATTTT

D gene: -
J gene: TRBJ1-6
clone size: -
V gene: TRBV6-5
CDR3 protein: CASSGGAGSPLHF
CDR3 DNA: TGTGCCAGCAGCGGCGGGGCCGGCTCACCCCTCCACTTT

D gene: TRBD2
J gene: TRBJ2-3
clone size: -
V gene: TRBV2
CDR3 protein: CAFLAGEGDTQYF
CDR3 DNA: TGTGCCTTCCTAGCGGGAGAGGGAGATACGCAGTATTTT

D gene: -
J gene: TRBJ2-1
clone size: -
V gene: TRBV7-3
CDR3 protein: CASSFGGQASSYNEQFF
CDR3 DNA: TGTGCCAGCAGCTTTGGGGGCCAGGCGAGCTCCTACAATGAGCAGTTCTTC

D gene: TRBD1
J gene: TRBJ2-5
clone size: -
V gene: TRBV29-1
CDR3 protein: CSVASGTGQETQYF
CDR3 DNA: TGCAGCGTTGCATCAGGGACAGGGCAAGAGACCCAGTACTTC

D gene: -
J gene: TRBJ1-1
clone size: -
V gene: TRBV12-5
CDR3 protein: CASGLVRAGKNTEAFF
CDR3 DNA: TGTGCTAGTGGTTTGGTACGAGCAGGTAAGAACACTGAAGCTTTCTTT

D gene: -
J gene: TRBJ2-1
clone size: once
V gene: TRBV20-1
CDR3 protein: CSARRVDEQFF
CDR3 DNA: TGCAGTGCTAGGAGGGTCGATGAGCAGTTCTTC

D gene: -
J gene: TRBJ1-5
clone size: -
V gene: TRBV16
CDR3 protein: CASSQSPTNPNQPQHF
CDR3 DNA: TGTGCCAGCAGCCAATCTCCGACAAATCCTAATCAGCCCCAGCATTTT

D gene: TRBD1
J gene: TRBJ1-4
clone size: -
V gene: TRBV14
CDR3 protein: CASSQDSRGRPNEKLFF
CDR3 DNA: TGTGCCAGCAGCCAAGATTCCAGGGGGCGGCCCAATGAAAAACTGTTTTTT

D gene: -
J gene: TRBJ1-2
clone size: few
V gene: TRBV7-9
CDR3 protein: CASSLSGQPDNYGYTF
CDR3 DNA: TGTGCCAGCAGCTTATCCGGACAGCCTGATAACTATGGCTACACCTTC

D gene: -
J gene: TRBJ2-7
clone size: -
V gene: TRBV5-1
CDR3 protein: CASSPGFRGNEQYF
CDR3 DNA: TGCGCCAGCAGCCCGGGATTCCGGGGAAACGAGCAGTACTTC

D gene: -
J gene: TRBJ2-3
clone size: -
V gene: TRBV7-9
CDR3 protein: CASSLEIGRASDTQYF
CDR3 DNA: TGTGCCAGCAGCTTAGAGATCGGCAGGGCTTCAGATACGCAGTATTTT

D gene: TRBD1
J gene: TRBJ2-7
clone size: -
V gene: TRBV6-5
CDR3 protein: CASSYRGRFYEQYF
CDR3 DNA: TGTGCCAGCAGTTACAGGGGGCGGTTCTACGAGCAGTACTTC

D gene: TRBD1
J gene: TRBJ2-7
clone size: once
V gene: TRBV7-2
CDR3 protein: CASSHPGQGYEQYF
CDR3 DNA: TGTGCCAGCAGCCACCCGGGACAGGGGTACGAGCAGTACTTC

D gene: TRBD1
J gene: TRBJ1-2
clone size: -
V gene: TRBV27
CDR3 protein: CASSSPGTGNYGYTF
CDR3 DNA: TGTGCCAGCAGTTCTCCCGGGACAGGGAACTATGGCTACACCTTC

D gene: TRBD1
J gene: TRBJ1-4
clone size: -
V gene: TRBV7-9
CDR3 protein: CASSPPGQGAANEKLFF
CDR3 DNA: TGTGCCAGCAGCCCGCCGGGACAGGGGGCAGCTAATGAAAAACTGTTTTTT

D gene: TRBD2
J gene: TRBJ2-1
clone size: -
V gene: TRBV5-1
CDR3 protein: CASSFYNSGGINNEQFF
CDR3 DNA: TGCGCCAGCAGCTTTTACAACAGCGGGGGGATTAACAATGAGCAGTTCTTC

D gene: TRBD1
J gene: TRBJ2-5
clone size: -
V gene: TRBV3-1/TRBV3-2
CDR3 protein: CASSRTGGQETQYF
CDR3 DNA: TGTGCCAGCAGCCGGACAGGGGGCCAAGAGACCCAGTACTTC